The entry below gives a single T cell receptor (beta chain) sequence along with its context. The antigen is unknown. TCRdb re-analysed the RACE reads in MiXCR, keeping a single row per CDR3 protein. The sample lists about 73,000 distinct CDR3 sequences; 8.5% were seen once. The data stem from a study of human T cells and chemical hapten exposure. Study as a whole: Diphenylcyclopropenone, dosed weekly to the scalp, was given to patients throughout the roughly 24-week study. Study-level points and caveats: Donors, who had alopecia, may show an immune response that differs from healthy people's. There was no change with DPC sensitization in TCRs above 1 in 1000 frequency. While controls formed fewer of them, expanded TCRs formed significantly more large CDR3 similarity clusters.

The time point was: patch test 2, 6 weeks after DPC sensitization. Treatment given: therapeutic diphenylcyclopropenone sensitization with weekly scalp DPC. The CDR3 consists of 15 residues. Germline V CDR1 and CDR2: MNHEY, SVGEGT. The ends lost 5 bases at V and 4 bases at J; junction bases unmatched: 6. The sequencing used whole blood, collected in connection with sensitization to the hapten diphenylcyclopropenone (DPC). This chain links TRBV6-2 or TRBV6-3 with TRBJ2-5; 11 positions match TRBD2. This receptor was taken from a woman between 50 and 59 years old with alopecia areata. Some clones in this sample may be carry-over from other donors' samples. The CDR3 region is CASSTIAGGPETQYF. CDR3 bases: TGTGCCAGCAGTACCATAGCGGGGGGGCCAGAGACCCAGTACTTC.